The 24 T cell receptor beta chains below all came from one sample that was sequenced in a study of T-cell memory formation after mild COVID-19. TCRdb ran MiXCR on the 5' RACE reads and lists one entry per CDR3 protein. The sample includes 350,000 to 450,000 distinct CDR3 sequences, approximately 20% seen only once; the top ten take 7.5% to 9.5%. Sequencing was performed on PBMCs or a T cell subset sorted from them (not recorded which). The source is an adult woman who had mild COVID-19 (a few samples of this study predate the infection). Cell type and time point are not known.

This chain connects TRBV6-5 to TRBJ1-3, with D possibly matching TRBD1 (5 bases). The germline V gene encodes CDR1 MNHEY and CDR2 SVGAGI. This CDR3 has 14 residues. Trimming left V 4 bases short and J 0 bases short, with 7 bases between. CDR3 coding DNA: TGTGCCAGCAGTTGGACAATCTCTGGAAACACCATATATTTT. Protein sequence: CASSWTISGNTIYF.

This clonotype has more than one count but fewer than ten. The rearrangement joins TRBV12-3 or TRBV12-4 to TRBJ2-3; 12 bases match TRBD2. With V trimmed by 2 bases and J by 3 bases, 12 bases remained unmatched. The CDR3 sequence is 19 residues long. As DNA, the CDR3 is TGTGCCAGCAGTTTATTTCTAGCGGGGGGGCTTCGACTTACAGATACGCAGTATTTT. Its protein product is CASSLFLAGGLRLTDTQYF.

The chain combines TRBV20-1 with TRBJ1-1, with 8 bases aligning to TRBD1. The germline gives CDR1 DFQATT, CDR2 SNEGSKA (reference sequence). Trimming removed 0 bases from V and 1 base from J; junction bases left unmatched: 7. The CDR3 extends over 16 amino acids. The DNA of the CDR3 is TGCAGTGCTAGAGATGGACAGGGTGGTGGGAACACTGAAGCTTTCTTT. It translates to CSARDGQGGGNTEAFF.

In its sample, this clonotype was seen a few times. The chain joins TRBV24-1 to TRBJ1-5; no firm D call. With 3 bases removed from V and 7 bases from J, the gap between germline ends came to 9 bases. Germline loops: CDR1 KGHDR, CDR2 SFDVKD. CDR3 length equals 13 residues. The CDR3 nucleotides read TGTGCCACCAGTGATCGGTTCGAGCAGCCCCAGCATTTT. Protein product: CATSDRFEQPQHF.

This clonotype was counted a few times. J is TRBJ2-3 and V is TRBV29-1, with 8 bases lining up with TRBD2. J lost 0 bases, V lost 6 bases, and 5 bases had no gene match. The germline V gene has CDR1 SQVTM and CDR2 ANQGSEA. This CDR3 comprises 14 residues. The CDR3 bases are TGCAGCGTGTATAGCGGGGCTAGCACAGATACGCAGTATTTT. Translation: CSVYSGASTDTQYF.

In this sample, this clonotype turned up a few times. The chain has TRBV12-3 or TRBV12-4 and TRBJ2-5; TRBD1 matches at 10 bases. With 6 bases clipped from V and 5 bases from J, the junction kept 9 bases outside the gene matches. The CDR3 is 15 amino acids. CDR3 protein: CASRRQGAVRETQYF. The CDR3 DNA follows: TGTGCCAGCAGGAGACAGGGGGCGGTGAGGGAGACCCAGTACTTC.

This chain links TRBV9 with TRBJ2-1; 10 nucleotides match TRBD2. V dropped 3 bases and J dropped 2; count of bases not matched to a gene: 2. This CDR3 comprises 15 residues. Germline V CDR1 and CDR2: SGDLS, YYNGEE. Written as DNA, the CDR3 is TGTGCCAGCAGCGGAGCGGGAGGGGCCTACAATGAGCAGTTCTTC. Translating it yields CASSGAGGAYNEQFF.

This chain links TRBV4-1 with TRBJ1-6; D may be TRBD1 (5 bases). CDR3 length equals 16 residues. V was clipped by 3 bases and J by 7 bases, with 16 bases between them. Germline CDR1 MGHRA, CDR2 YSYEKL. The CDR3 protein is CASSHPTGTPNSPLHF. The CDR3 DNA reads as TGCGCCAGCAGCCATCCTACAGGAACGCCCAATTCACCCCTCCACTTT.

The sample holds a few counts of this clonotype. V gene TRBV7-8 combines with J gene TRBJ2-1; 9 bases fit TRBD2. Germline assignment: CDR1 SGHVS and CDR2 FQNEAQ. J was trimmed by 7 bases and V by 5 bases; bases with no gene match: 12. The CDR3 runs 16 residues. CDR3: CASSTVSPLAGNEQFF. The CDR3 DNA follows: TGTGCCAGCAGCACGGTCTCCCCTCTAGCGGGAAATGAGCAGTTCTTC.

The gene calls are TRBV28 and TRBJ2-2; D is uncertain. Per germline, CDR1 MDHEN and CDR2 SYDVKM. V gave up 3 bases and J gave up 3 bases, with 8 bases separating them. This CDR3 is 14 amino acids long. CDR3 nucleotides: TGTGCCAGCAGTTTCGGCACTTACACCGGGGAGCTGTTTTTT. Its protein is CASSFGTYTGELFF.

This clonotype was seen only a few times. The gene calls are TRBV7-9 and TRBJ2-7, with unresolved D. Per the germline V gene, CDR1 is SEHNR and CDR2 is FQNEAQ (reference sequence). The CDR3 has 12 residues. V lost 5 bases and J 6 bases, leaving 11 bases between the germline ends. CDR3 sequence (DNA): TGTGCCAGCAGCCCCCCTATGGGCGAGCAGTACTTC. Its translation is CASSPPMGEQYF.

This rearrangement joins TRBV24-1 to TRBJ1-5; TRBD1 matches at 12 bases. The junction had 6 bases not matched to a gene; V was cut back by 5 bases and J by 5 bases. There are 16 residues in the CDR3. CDR1 and CDR2 (germline): KGHDR, SFDVKD. CDR3 amino acids: CATSAAGTGGYQPQHF. Here the CDR3 DNA reads TGTGCCACCAGTGCCGCCGGGACAGGGGGCTATCAGCCCCAGCATTTT.

The rearrangement links TRBV15 to TRBJ1-1; TRBD1 is a possible D gene (6 bases). V was pared by 3 bases and J by 1 base, with 12 bases between. CDR3 length equals 15 residues. Germline V gene lookup returns CDR1 LNHNV and CDR2 YYDKDF (reference sequence). CDR3 loop: CATSRGDTSNTEAFF. The CDR3 bases are TGTGCCACCAGCAGGGGGGACACTTCGAACACTGAAGCTTTCTTT.

This clonotype was found a few times. The gene calls are TRBV25-1 and TRBJ2-7; the D is unclear. Germline V CDR1 and CDR2: MGHDK, SYGVNS. The CDR3 is 14 residues long. V was pared by 3 bases and J by 7 bases, with 16 bases between. CDR3: CASSDSARVREQYF. The CDR3 bases are TGTGCCAGCAGTGACTCGGCCCGGGTGAGGGAGCAGTACTTC.

The J gene is TRBJ1-5, the V gene TRBV27; D gene unclear. Germline V CDR1 and CDR2: MNHEY, SMNVEV (reference sequence). With 3 bases removed from V and 3 bases from J, the gap between germline ends came to 6 bases. This CDR3 is 13 amino acids long. The CDR3 DNA reads TGTGCCAGCAGTTTTGGTCCCAATCAGCCCCAGCATTTT. Residues: CASSFGPNQPQHF.

The V call is TRBV6-4, the J call TRBJ2-3, with D possibly being TRBD2 (5 bases). V was shortened by 8 bases and J by 4 bases, with 13 bases between the two germline ends. Germline values: CDR1 MRHNA, CDR2 SNTAGT. The CDR3 is 13 residues long. This CDR3 reads CASSAGLPDTQYF. The DNA for the CDR3 is TGTGCCAGCTCTGCGGGTTTGCCAGATACGCAGTATTTT.

The V call is TRBV7-9, the J call TRBJ2-1; the D is unclear. The CDR3 covers 14 residues. Trimming removed 2 bases at V and 4 bases at J, with 9 bases between. The germline V gene has CDR1 SEHNR and CDR2 FQNEAQ (reference sequence). In DNA form, the CDR3 reads TGTGCCAGCAGCTTACTCTCAGAGTACAATGAGCAGTTCTTC. This encodes CASSLLSEYNEQFF.

This clonotype came up many times. This rearrangement joins TRBV5-1 to TRBJ2-5; 7 bases fit TRBD1. This CDR3 is built from 15 residues. J was trimmed by 4 bases and V by 4 bases; bases with no gene match: 10. Germline V gene data show CDR1 as SGHRS and CDR2 as YFSETQ. CDR3: CASSVKRQGRETQYF. The CDR3 DNA follows: TGCGCCAGCAGCGTGAAAAGACAGGGACGAGAGACCCAGTACTTC.

This clonotype was picked up many times. V and J are TRBV12-3 or TRBV12-4 and TRBJ2-3; TRBD1 might be the D (5 bases). The V end lost 6 bases, the J end lost 0 bases, and 19 bases lay between the germline ends. The CDR3 length is 17 residues. CDR3 sequence: CASRDLRQITSTDTQYF. The CDR3, as DNA: TGTGCCAGCAGAGACTTACGACAGATTACTAGCACAGATACGCAGTATTTT.

J is TRBJ2-5 and V is TRBV7-9; 8 bases are shared with TRBD1. The CDR3 runs to 16 residues. CDR1 is SEHNR and CDR2 is FQNEAQ in the germline V gene (reference sequence). V was clipped by 1 base and J by 3 bases; unmatched bases: 7. CDR3 amino acids: CASSLGRGTGEETQYF. CDR3 sequence (DNA): TGTGCCAGCAGCTTAGGTCGGGGGACAGGAGAAGAGACCCAGTACTTC.

V is TRBV6-2 or TRBV6-3 and J is TRBJ2-1; weak D call: TRBD1 (6 bases). Per the germline V gene, CDR1 is MNHEY and CDR2 is SVGEGT. V was shortened by 5 bases and J by 9 bases, with 17 bases between the two germline ends. The CDR3 spans 14 residues. This CDR3 is CASSHGQILGEQFF. The DNA of the CDR3 is TGTGCCAGCAGTCACGGACAGATCCTTGGTGAGCAGTTCTTC.

The V gene is TRBV25-1, the J gene TRBJ2-7, with D unclear. V was clipped by 4 bases and J by 9 bases, with 10 bases between them. CDR1 MGHDK and CDR2 SYGVNS come from the germline V gene. The CDR3 covers 11 residues. DNA for the CDR3: TGTGCCAGCAGTGGACCAATCGGGCAGTACTTC. It encodes CASSGPIGQYF.

The chain joins TRBV19 to TRBJ1-2, with D perhaps matching TRBD1 (5 bases). From germline, CDR1 is LNHDA and CDR2 SQIVND (reference sequence). V lost 8 bases to trimming and J lost 2 bases, with 18 bases between them. The CDR3 has 15 residues. The CDR3 loop reads CASQTPGRANYGYTF. The CDR3 DNA reads as TGTGCCAGTCAAACTCCAGGGCGCGCGAACTATGGCTACACCTTC. Filled out from reference TRBV19 and TRBJ1-2, the complete variable domain reads DGGITQSPKYLFRKEGQNVTLSCEQNLNHDAMYWYRQDPGQGLRLIYYSQIVNDFQKGDIAEGYSVSREKKESFPLTVTSAQKNPTAFYLCASQTPGRANYGYTFGSGTRLTVV.

This clonotype has ten or more counts. The rearrangement links TRBV7-9 to TRBJ2-3, with TRBD2 matching 13 bases. The CDR3 has 19 amino acids. Trimming took 4 bases from V and 1 from J; bases not matched to a gene: 11. Germline assignment: CDR1 SEHNR and CDR2 FQNEAQ (reference sequence). The CDR3 DNA reads as TGTGCCAGCAGCTCGTCCCTCGGACTAGCGGGGGCCCGCACAGATACGCAGTATTTT. Its protein product is CASSSSLGLAGARTDTQYF.